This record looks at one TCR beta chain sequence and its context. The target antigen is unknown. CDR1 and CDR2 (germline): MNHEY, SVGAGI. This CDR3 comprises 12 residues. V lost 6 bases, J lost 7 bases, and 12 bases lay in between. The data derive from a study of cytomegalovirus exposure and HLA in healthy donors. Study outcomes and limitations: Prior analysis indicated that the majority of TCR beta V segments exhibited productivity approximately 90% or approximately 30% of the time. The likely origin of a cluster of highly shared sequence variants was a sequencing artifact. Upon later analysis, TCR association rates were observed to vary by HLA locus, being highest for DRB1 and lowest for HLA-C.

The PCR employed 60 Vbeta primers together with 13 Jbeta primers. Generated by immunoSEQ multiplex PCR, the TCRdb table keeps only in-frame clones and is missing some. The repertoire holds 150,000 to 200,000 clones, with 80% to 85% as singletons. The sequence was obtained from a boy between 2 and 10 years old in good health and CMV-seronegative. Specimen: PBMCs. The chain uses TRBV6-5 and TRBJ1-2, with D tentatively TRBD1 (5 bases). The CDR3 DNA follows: TGTGCCAGCAGCCCCGGGACTTCTGGCTACACCTTC. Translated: CASSPGTSGYTF.